This passage covers 26 T cell receptor beta chains from one sample sequenced in a study of Graves' ophthalmopathy and Graves' hyperthyroidism. Amplification from RNA transcripts yielded the TCR beta CDR3 regions. The workflow started with a first-round RT-PCR run with HTBI primers and then moved on to a second-round multiplex PCR. TCRdb processed the multiplex PCR reads anew with MiXCR; each CDR3 protein has one entry. The table lists roughly 420,000 distinct CDR3 sequences, 20% to 25% of them singletons, with under 3.5% in the top ten. Sequencing was done on a sample of peripheral blood. These receptors all stem from a woman aged 18-30 years with stable Graves' hyperthyroidism.

The chain carries TRBV5-1 and TRBJ1-1; D is perhaps TRBD1 (6 bases). V was pared by 4 bases and J by 1 base, with 11 bases between. CDR1 is SGHRS, CDR2 YFSETQ, per germline. The CDR3 spans 14 residues. CDR3 residues: CASSEDSRNTEAFF. The CDR3 region has the DNA TGCGCCAGCAGCGAGGACAGTAGGAACACTGAAGCTTTCTTT. Full variable domain (outside the CDR3, taken from reference TRBV5-1 and TRBJ1-1): KAGVTQTPRYLIKTRGQQVTLSCSPISGHRSVSWYQQTPGQGLQFLFEYFSETQRNKGNFPGRFSGRQFSNSRSEMNVSTLELGDSALYLCASSEDSRNTEAFFGQGTRLTVV.

At least ten counts were recorded for this clonotype. The chain has TRBV5-1 and TRBJ1-1; 8 bases are shared with TRBD1. V trimming: 4 bases; J trimming: 4 bases; junction bases outside the gene matches: 6. The CDR3 length is 14 residues. Germline CDR1 reads SGHRS; CDR2 reads YFSETQ. The CDR3 sequence: CASSRGQGGTEAFF. In nucleotides, the CDR3 is TGCGCCAGCAGCCGTGGACAGGGTGGCACTGAAGCTTTCTTT. The whole variable domain, filled in from reference TRBV5-1 and TRBJ1-1, reads KAGVTQTPRYLIKTRGQQVTLSCSPISGHRSVSWYQQTPGQGLQFLFEYFSETQRNKGNFPGRFSGRQFSNSRSEMNVSTLELGDSALYLCASSRGQGGTEAFFGQGTRLTVV.

In its sample, this clonotype was seen many times. As DNA, the CDR3 is TGTGCCAGTAGTCTCTCCACGCGGGAGACCCAGTACTTC. Amino acids: CASSLSTRETQYF. This rearrangement joins TRBV19 to TRBJ2-5; no firm D call. The CDR3 runs 13 residues. Germline V gene lookup returns CDR1 LNHDA and CDR2 SQIVND (reference sequence). V gave up 5 bases and J gave up 5 bases, with 12 bases separating them.

This clonotype was recorded many times. The chain carries TRBV30 and TRBJ1-2; D gene uncertain. V shed 2 bases and J shed 4 bases, with 8 bases lying between them. The V gene's germline CDR1 is GTSNPN and CDR2 SVGIG (reference sequence). CDR3 length: 12 residues. The CDR3 region is CAWSFSFYGYTF. CDR3 nucleotide sequence: TGTGCCTGGAGTTTCTCCTTCTATGGCTACACCTTC.

On this clonotype itself: An end of the junction differs from the germline gene, which may be a read error. The CDR3 sequence: CAWTTVNTEACF. CDR3 coding DNA: TGTGCCTGGACGACGGTGAACACTGAAGCTTGCTTT. V and J are TRBV30 and TRBJ1-1; D unresolved. The CDR3 totals 12 residues. The germline V gene encodes CDR1 GTSNPN and CDR2 SVGIG (reference sequence). The full variable domain, its missing parts supplied by reference TRBV30 and TRBJ1-1, is SQTIHQWPATLVQPVGSPLSLECTVEGTSNPNLYWYRQAAGRGLQLLFYSVGIGQISSEVPQNLSASRPQDRQFILSSKKLLLSDSGFYLCAWTTVNTEACFGQGTRLTVV.

This clonotype has just a few counts. This could be a read error, since a much larger clone is one nucleotide away. The chain links TRBV24-1 to TRBJ2-5; D may be TRBD1 (5 bases). This CDR3 region has 13 residues. Between the trimmed V and J ends, which lost 0 bases and 4 bases, there was a span of 5 bases. Per the germline V gene, CDR1 is KGHDR and CDR2 is SFDVKD. The CDR3: CATSDLQGETQYF. The CDR3 DNA is TGTGCCACCAGTGATTTGCAGGGAGAGACCCAGTACTTC.

This clonotype has a count of ten or more. This rearrangement joins TRBV12-3 or TRBV12-4 to TRBJ2-7, with D unresolved. V lost 3 bases to trimming and J lost 9 bases, with 9 bases between them. This CDR3 region has 11 residues. CDR3 residues: CASSLGYWQYF. CDR3 nucleotides: TGTGCCAGCAGTTTGGGGTATTGGCAGTACTTC.

This clonotype was detected ten times or more. The rearrangement joins TRBV4-1 to TRBJ1-1; 7 bases match TRBD1. CDR1 is MGHRA, CDR2 YSYEKL, per germline. V trimming: 4 bases; J trimming: 4 bases; junction bases outside the gene matches: 6. The CDR3 is 14 residues long. In nucleotides, the CDR3 is TGCGCCAGCAGCCGACTGGCAGGGGGCACTGAAGCTTTCTTT. It is translated as CASSRLAGGTEAFF.

There are many counts of this clonotype. The J gene is TRBJ2-2, the V gene TRBV29-1; D gene unclear. CDR1 is SQVTM, CDR2 ANQGSEA, per germline. The CDR3 is made up of 13 amino acids. Trimming removed 6 bases at V and 2 bases at J, with 10 bases between. CDR3 DNA: TGCAGCGTGACGGACGGCAACACCGGGGAGCTGTTTTTT. Translation gives CSVTDGNTGELFF.

This chain uses TRBV12-5 with TRBJ1-2; no clear D. From germline, CDR1 is LGHNT and CDR2 FRNRAP. Between the trimmed V and J ends, which lost 5 bases and 0 bases, there was a span of 16 bases. CDR3 length: 16 amino acids. DNA of the CDR3: TGTGCTAGTGGTCTAGTCGTTGACGGTACTAACTATGGCTACACCTTC. Its translation: CASGLVVDGTNYGYTF.

In the case of this clonotype: This may stem from a read error, because a much larger clone lies one nucleotide away. Since no conserved phenylalanine or tryptophan closes the CDR3, a read error is the likely cause. The chain employs TRBV20-1 and TRBJ2-7; TRBD2 agrees at 8 bases. CDR1 is DFQATT, CDR2 SNEGSKA, per germline (reference sequence). This CDR3 has 16 amino acids. J lost 4 bases, V lost 4 bases, and 15 bases had no gene match. DNA for the CDR3: TGCAGTGCTACCCCGATAGGACTAAGCGGGAGTTACGAGCAGTACTTG. Protein product: CSATPIGLSGSYEQYL.

This rearrangement joins TRBV27 to TRBJ2-7, with 9 bases identical to TRBD2. The CDR3 extends over 15 amino acids. Germline V CDR1 and CDR2: MNHEY, SMNVEV (reference sequence). Trimming removed 4 bases from V and 0 bases from J; junction bases left unmatched: 4. The CDR3 sequence is CASSWGGRGSYEQYF. The CDR3 coding sequence is TGTGCCAGCAGTTGGGGCGGGAGGGGCTCCTACGAGCAGTACTTC.

In this sample, this clonotype turned up a few times. The V gene is TRBV20-1, the J gene TRBJ2-2; possibly TRBD2 for D (5 bases). The ends were cut back, 3 bases at V and 1 base at J, with 6 bases in the middle. CDR1 is DFQATT, CDR2 SNEGSKA, per germline (reference sequence). The CDR3 extends over 13 amino acids. CDR3 sequence (DNA): TGCAGTGCTAGTGGACTGAACACCGGGGAGCTGTTTTTT. Amino acid sequence: CSASGLNTGELFF.

This clonotype was recorded at least ten times. CDR3 DNA sequence: TGTGCCAGCAGCCCCTGGACAGGGAGCTACGAGCAGTACTTC. This codes for CASSPWTGSYEQYF. The chain carries TRBV11-2 and TRBJ2-7, with TRBD1 matching 8 bases. Germline values: CDR1 SGHAT, CDR2 FQNNGV. With V trimmed by 5 bases and J by 3 bases, 6 bases remained unmatched. The CDR3 runs to 14 residues.

This chain uses TRBV7-2 with TRBJ2-5, with D unresolved. V lost 4 bases and J 9 bases, leaving 18 bases between the germline ends. The CDR3 loop spans 14 amino acids. The germline V gene has CDR1 SGHTA and CDR2 FQGNSA. The CDR3 sequence is CASSSPNVPWAQYF. The CDR3 nucleotides are TGTGCCAGCAGCTCCCCTAACGTGCCCTGGGCCCAGTACTTC.

The chain links TRBV19 to TRBJ1-5; D is uncertain. Germline V gene data show CDR1 as LNHDA and CDR2 as SQIVND (reference sequence). The CDR3 runs 14 residues. V was trimmed by 3 bases and J by 1 base, leaving 7 bases between them. The CDR3 DNA reads TGTGCCAGTAGTATCAGCCGGAGCAATCAGCCCCAGCATTTT. Protein sequence: CASSISRSNQPQHF.

This clonotype occurred many times. V and J are TRBV2 and TRBJ2-5, with D unclear. Germline V gene data show CDR1 as SNHLY and CDR2 as FYNNEI. This CDR3 has 10 residues. The V and J ends lost 7 bases and 2 bases respectively, with 2 bases between them. CDR3 protein: CASKQETQYF. In nucleotides, the CDR3 is TGTGCCAGCAAACAAGAGACCCAGTACTTC.

Ten or more counts support this clonotype. The chain uses TRBV28 and TRBJ2-5; possibly TRBD2 for D (6 bases). CDR3 length: 12 residues. V was cut by 8 bases and J by 3 bases, with 10 bases left in between. Germline assignment: CDR1 MDHEN and CDR2 SYDVKM. CDR3 in DNA: TGTGCCAGCCTGGGGGGAAAAGAGACCCAGTACTTC. Amino acids: CASLGGKETQYF.

Many counts were recorded for this clonotype. The chain combines TRBV10-1 with TRBJ2-5, with 9 bases lining up with TRBD2. CDR1 WNHNN and CDR2 SYGVQD come from the germline V gene (reference sequence). The V segment lost 5 bases and the J segment 4 bases; nucleotides outside the gene matches: 2. The CDR3 spans 13 residues. The CDR3 nucleotides are TGCGCCAGCAGTCCTAGCGGGACAGAGACCCAGTACTTC. This sequence encodes CASSPSGTETQYF.

A word on this clonotype: A read error may produce the germline difference seen at one junction end. The rearrangement uses TRBV29-1 and TRBJ2-4; TRBD2 might be the D (5 bases). The CDR3 length is 14 residues. The V gene's germline CDR1 is SQVTM and CDR2 ANQGSEA. The CDR3 sequence: CSVVVALAKNIKYF. Written as DNA, the CDR3 is TGCAGCGTTGTAGTAGCTCTAGCCAAAAACATTAAGTACTTC.

Ten or more counts support this clonotype. The CDR3 region has the DNA TGCAGCGTTGGGGAGGATAGTATAGGTCACACCATATATTTT. Translating it yields CSVGEDSIGHTIYF. The chain joins TRBV29-1 to TRBJ1-3; D not resolved. CDR1 and CDR2 (germline): SQVTM, ANQGSEA. Deletions cut 4 bases from V and 8 bases from J, with 18 bases between. This CDR3 comprises 14 residues.

This clonotype was counted ten times or more. The V gene is TRBV7-3, the J gene TRBJ1-5; TRBD1 is a possible D gene (5 bases). Trimming removed 2 bases at V and 3 bases at J, with 14 bases between. The CDR3 loop spans 16 amino acids. Germline V gene sequence: CDR1 SGHTA, CDR2 FQGTGA. CDR3 in DNA: TGTGCCAGCAGCTTATTGGGAGAGGGGCCCAATCAGCCCCAGCATTTT. This encodes CASSLLGEGPNQPQHF.

This clonotype was seen many times. The CDR3: CSATEGRGDVSEQYF. CDR3 coding DNA: TGCAGTGCTACAGAGGGGAGGGGAGATGTGTCCGAGCAGTACTTC. The chain combines TRBV20-1 with TRBJ2-7; 7 bases agree with TRBD2. Germline values: CDR1 DFQATT, CDR2 SNEGSKA (reference sequence). V lost 4 bases and J lost 6; bases outside the gene matches: 15. The CDR3 runs 15 residues.

The sample holds many counts of this clonotype. The CDR3 DNA is TGTGCCAGTAGTATATGGTTCCACAGGGCCCCCAATCAGCCCCAGCATTTT. Translating gives CASSIWFHRAPNQPQHF. The V and J genes are TRBV19 and TRBJ1-5; D is perhaps TRBD1 (6 bases). Germline assignment: CDR1 LNHDA and CDR2 SQIVND (reference sequence). CDR3 length: 17 residues. V was cut by 2 bases and J by 3 bases, with 17 bases left in between.

This clonotype has at least ten counts. One junction end disagrees with the germline gene, perhaps due to a read error. This chain links TRBV7-2 with TRBJ2-7; D remains ambiguous. Germline assignment: CDR1 SGHTA and CDR2 FQGNSA. This CDR3 contains 14 residues. The CDR3 DNA is TGTGCCAGCAGCAGGCCGACCTACTCCTACGGGCAGTACTTC. Its protein is CASSRPTYSYGQYF.

At least ten counts were recorded for this clonotype. The rearrangement links TRBV20-1 to TRBJ1-1; TRBD1 aligns across 7 bases. This CDR3 contains 14 residues. Trimming took 6 bases from V and 11 from J; bases not matched to a gene: 18. CDR1 is DFQATT and CDR2 is SNEGSKA in the germline V gene (reference sequence). CDR3 sequence (DNA): TGCAGTGCCACCGGACAGGTTTGGTCGTTAGAGGCTTTCTTT. Translated: CSATGQVWSLEAFF.